Each of the 17 T cell receptor beta chains below was sequenced from the same sample in a study of cytomegalovirus exposure and HLA in healthy donors. The PCR employed 60 Vbeta primers together with 13 Jbeta primers. Libraries were prepared by immunoSEQ multiplex PCR; TCRdb keeps only in-frame clonotypes and omits some of them. The ten top clones account for about 12%, within a sample of more than 45,000 clones. The sample taken for sequencing was PBMCs. Every receptor here comes from a woman in her sixties or seventies in good health and CMV-seropositive.

The V and J genes are TRBV5-1 and TRBJ2-3; 9 bases fit TRBD2. The CDR3 runs to 17 residues. The V and J ends lost 4 bases and 4 bases, in that order; junction bases with no gene match: 13. Germline CDR1 reads SGHRS; CDR2 reads YFSETQ. The CDR3 sequence: CASSVGVSRGGPDTQYF. The CDR3 DNA reads as TGCGCCAGCAGCGTGGGGGTCTCGCGGGGGGGTCCAGATACGCAGTATTTT.

The chain is built from TRBV14 and TRBJ1-3, with unresolved D. V was trimmed by 0 bases and J by 4 bases, leaving 7 bases between them. CDR1 is SGHDN and CDR2 is FVKESK in the germline V gene. The length of the CDR3 is 14 residues. This chain's CDR3 is CASSQDRRGNTIYF. The DNA for the CDR3 is TGTGCCAGCAGCCAAGATCGTCGGGGAAACACCATATATTTT.

The CDR3 loop is CASVRLAASTDTQYF. The CDR3 region has the DNA TGTGCCAGCGTACGACTAGCGGCTAGCACAGATACGCAGTATTTT. The chain joins TRBV7-9 to TRBJ2-3; 9 nucleotides align to TRBD2. This CDR3 contains 15 residues. Germline values: CDR1 SEHNR, CDR2 FQNEAQ (reference sequence). J was trimmed by 0 bases and V by 8 bases; bases with no gene match: 6.

The chain uses TRBV7-9 and TRBJ1-1, with no clear D. The V end was cut by 1 base, the J end by 4 bases, with 7 bases between. Germline V lookup: CDR1 SEHNR, CDR2 FQNEAQ (reference sequence). This CDR3 region has 13 residues. The CDR3 DNA follows: TGTGCCAGCAGCTTAGGGGGAGGCACTGAAGCTTTCTTT. It yields the protein CASSLGGGTEAFF.

The chain joins TRBV6-1 to TRBJ1-6; D gene unclear. Germline assignment: CDR1 MNHNS and CDR2 SASEGT. This CDR3 region has 15 residues. V gave up 1 base and J gave up 9 bases, with 13 bases separating them. The CDR3 nucleotides are TGTGCCAGCAGTGAAGTTCGTGAGTCCCGTTCACCCCTCCACTTT. It specifies CASSEVRESRSPLHF.

V usage is TRBV28 and J usage is TRBJ2-5, with D tentatively TRBD2 (6 bases). Trimming cost V 6 bases and J 8 bases, with 19 bases left between them. Looked up from germline, CDR1 is MDHEN and CDR2 is SYDVKM. This CDR3 is built from 14 residues. The CDR3 nucleotides read TGTGCCAGCAGCTCCGGCTCGGCTGCGGGAACCCAGTACTTC. It is translated as CASSSGSAAGTQYF.

Here the CDR3 reads CASSPQVLAGAYEQYF. The CDR3, as DNA: TGTGCCAGCAGCCCTCAGGTTCTAGCGGGGGCCTACGAGCAGTACTTC. The chain combines TRBV4-2 with TRBJ2-7; 10 bases fit TRBD2. Looked up from germline, CDR1 is LGHNA and CDR2 is YNFKEQ. Losses at the gene ends were 4 bases for V and 2 bases for J; bases not matched to a gene: 8. There are 16 residues in the CDR3.

The chain couples TRBV4-1 to TRBJ2-3, with TRBD2 matching over 7 bases. V shed 1 base and J 2 bases; nucleotides not matched to a gene: 6. CDR3 length: 16 residues. The germline V gene has CDR1 MGHRA and CDR2 YSYEKL. CDR3 DNA: TGCGCCAGCAGCCAAGGTCGGGGGGAGGTCACAGATACGCAGTATTTT. Translated, it gives CASSQGRGEVTDTQYF.

This chain joins TRBV7-2 and TRBJ2-7; 8 nucleotides align to TRBD2. CDR1 and CDR2 from the germline V gene are SGHTA and FQGNSA. This CDR3 is 14 amino acids long. The trim removed 4 bases at V and 2 bases at J, leaving 4 bases unmatched. The CDR3 DNA sequence: TGTGCCAGCAGCTACAGTAGCGGGACCTACGAGCAGTACTTC. This sequence encodes CASSYSSGTYEQYF.

The genes are TRBV4-3 and TRBJ2-1; 9 nucleotides agree with TRBD2. The CDR3 spans 16 residues. Trimming at V came to 4 bases and at J to 3 bases, leaving 7 bases not matched to a gene. Germline CDR1 LGHNA, CDR2 YSLEER. CDR3 in amino acids: CASSLGVAGVYNEQFF. CDR3 nucleotides: TGCGCCAGCAGCCTGGGGGTAGCGGGGGTCTACAATGAGCAGTTCTTC.

This chain uses TRBV5-1 with TRBJ2-3; 11 nucleotides line up with TRBD2. CDR3 size: 15 residues. The ends lost 3 bases at V and 4 bases at J; junction bases unmatched: 4. Germline lookup yields CDR1 SGHRS and CDR2 YFSETQ. CDR3 nucleotides: TGCGCCAGCAGCTCTCCGGGACTAGCGGCAGATACGCAGTATTTT. This encodes CASSSPGLAADTQYF. The variable domain in full, with the rest retrieved from reference TRBV5-1 and TRBJ2-3, is KAGVTQTPRYLIKTRGQQVTLSCSPISGHRSVSWYQQTPGQGLQFLFEYFSETQRNKGNFPGRFSGRQFSNSRSEMNVSTLELGDSALYLCASSSPGLAADTQYFGPGTRLTVL.

The chain is built from TRBV5-8 and TRBJ2-2; D possibly corresponds to TRBD2 (5 bases). From germline, CDR1 is SGHTS and CDR2 YDEGEE. The CDR3 loop spans 15 amino acids. The germline V and J ends were trimmed by 3 bases and 4 bases, with 13 bases remaining between them. The chain's CDR3 is CASSWTVLGTGELFF. The DNA of the CDR3 is TGTGCCAGCAGCTGGACTGTTCTAGGCACCGGGGAGCTGTTTTTT.

In the case of this clone: At one of its ends the junction is not consistent with the germline gene, which may arise from a read error. The same CDR3 also results from other DNA sequences found in this sample. The chain carries TRBV18 and TRBJ1-5, with 9 bases matching TRBD1. The CDR3 contains 16 residues. Per germline, CDR1 KGHSH and CDR2 LQKENI. CDR3 nucleotides: TGTGCCAGCTCACCACCGGGACAGGGTAGCAATCAGCCTCAGCATTTT. Amino acids: CASSPPGQGSNQPQHF. Full variable domain (remainder filled in from reference TRBV18 and TRBJ1-5): NAGVMQNPRHLVRRRGQEARLRCSPMKGHSHVYWYRQLPEEGLKFMVYLQKENIIDESGMPKERFSAEFPKEGPSILRIQQVVRGDSAAYFCASSPPGQGSNQPQHFGDGTRLSIL.

The CDR3 region is CASSQRDGGQYF. CDR3 nucleotide sequence: TGTGCCAGCAGCCAACGGGACGGGGGGCAGTACTTC. The rearrangement joins TRBV5-6 to TRBJ2-7; possibly TRBD2 for D (6 bases). V was shortened by 4 bases and J by 9 bases, with 14 bases between the two germline ends. Per germline, CDR1 SGHDT and CDR2 YYEEEE. The CDR3 totals 12 residues.

The chain recombines TRBV18 with TRBJ2-3, with TRBD2 matching over 12 bases. The CDR3 spans 16 residues. Germline V gives CDR1 KGHSH, CDR2 LQKENI. V lost 5 bases to trimming and J lost 2 bases; unmatched junction nucleotides: 5. The CDR3 DNA reads as TGTGCCAGCTCATCGACTAGCGGGGGATCCACAGATACGCAGTATTTT. Amino acids: CASSSTSGGSTDTQYF. Full variable domain (rest looked up from reference TRBV18 and TRBJ2-3): NAGVMQNPRHLVRRRGQEARLRCSPMKGHSHVYWYRQLPEEGLKFMVYLQKENIIDESGMPKERFSAEFPKEGPSILRIQQVVRGDSAAYFCASSSTSGGSTDTQYFGPGTRLTVL.

The chain is built from TRBV7-2 and TRBJ2-5; tentatively, D is TRBD1 (6 bases). The CDR3 totals 15 residues. Germline lookup yields CDR1 SGHTA and CDR2 FQGNSA. V was clipped by 3 bases and J by 4 bases, with 15 bases between them. CDR3 loop: CASSFPGVVGETQYF. CDR3 DNA: TGTGCCAGCAGCTTCCCAGGGGTCGTGGGAGAGACCCAGTACTTC.

This chain connects TRBV7-6 to TRBJ1-3; 7 bases align to TRBD1. V lost 5 bases and J lost 7; bases outside the gene matches: 8. Germline V gene lookup returns CDR1 SGHVS and CDR2 FNYEAQ. The CDR3 is 14 residues long. This CDR3 is CASSAVGQSNTIYF. The CDR3 DNA is TGTGCCAGCAGCGCAGTGGGACAGAGTAACACCATATATTTT.